What follows are 25 T cell receptor beta chains derived from one specimen sequenced in a study of yellow fever vaccine responses in identical twins. TCRdb called the RT-PCR reads again in MiXCR, with one record for every CDR3 protein. The sample contains under 25,000 distinct CDR3 sequences, approximately 70% of which appear only once. The specimen was T cells from blood (PBMCs), unsorted or a sorted subset (not recorded which), collected before or after yellow fever vaccination (not recorded which). All receptors derive from a woman under 30 who received the yellow fever vaccine.

The CDR3 DNA reads TGCGCCAGCAGCTTGGTGGACTGGGCGGGGAATGAGCAGTTCTTC. Its translation is CASSLVDWAGNEQFF. V and J are TRBV5-1 and TRBJ2-1; tentatively, D is TRBD2 (6 bases). From germline, CDR1 is SGHRS and CDR2 YFSETQ. V shed 0 bases and J shed 7 bases, with 14 bases lying between them. The CDR3 spans 15 residues.

The chain links TRBV5-4 to TRBJ2-1; D not resolved. Germline V gene lookup returns CDR1 SGHNT and CDR2 YYREEE (reference sequence). Trimming cost V 2 bases and J 10 bases, with 7 bases left between them. The CDR3 is 11 amino acids. The chain's CDR3 is CASSLTHEQFF. The CDR3 DNA reads TGTGCCAGCAGCTTAACTCACGAGCAGTTCTTC.

The chain joins TRBV11-1 to TRBJ1-1; D ambiguous. The CDR3 runs 13 residues. Germline V gives CDR1 SGHAT, CDR2 FQDESV (reference sequence). Trimming removed 5 bases at V and 5 bases at J, with 12 bases between. CDR3 residues: CASSDKGGTEAFF. DNA for the CDR3: TGTGCCAGCAGCGACAAAGGAGGGACTGAAGCTTTCTTT.

The chain links TRBV27 to TRBJ2-1, with a possible D match to TRBD2 (6 bases). The germline V gene has CDR1 MNHEY and CDR2 SMNVEV (reference sequence). CDR3 length: 13 amino acids. The germline V and J ends were trimmed by 6 bases and 14 bases, with 20 bases remaining between them. The CDR3 sequence: CASSLSPARGKFF. The CDR3, as DNA: TGTGCCAGCAGCCTTTCACCCGCGCGGGGCAAGTTCTTC.

The chain has TRBV7-6 and TRBJ2-2, with 7 positions matching TRBD2. CDR3 length: 15 amino acids. Trimming took 5 bases from V and 2 from J; bases not matched to a gene: 5. Germline CDR1 and CDR2: SGHVS and FNYEAQ. The chain's CDR3 is CASSPPGLNTGELFF. The CDR3 bases are TGTGCCAGCAGCCCTCCGGGACTAAACACCGGGGAGCTGTTTTTT.

The J gene is TRBJ2-5, the V gene TRBV11-3; D unclear. The CDR3 has 14 amino acids. Trimming stripped 8 bases from V and 5 bases from J, with 18 bases between. The germline V gene has CDR1 SGHNT and CDR2 YENEEA. The CDR3 DNA reads TGTGCCAGCCCATACCTTGGGCAGGTGGAGACCCAGTACTTC. Its translation: CASPYLGQVETQYF.

This clonotype came up a few times. This rearrangement joins TRBV18 to TRBJ2-1; D is unclear. The CDR3 is 13 amino acids. V lost 2 bases and J lost 9, with 11 bases in between. Per germline, CDR1 KGHSH and CDR2 LQKENI. CDR3 amino acids: CASSPIRGGEQFF. The CDR3 nucleotides read TGTGCCAGCTCACCAATCCGAGGTGGTGAGCAGTTCTTC.

This rearrangement joins TRBV6-4 to TRBJ2-1; no clear D. From germline, CDR1 is MRHNA and CDR2 SNTAGT. Trimming removed 2 bases at V and 0 bases at J, with 8 bases between. The CDR3 spans 15 residues. CDR3 amino acids: CASSDDNRSYNEQFF. The CDR3 bases are TGTGCCAGCAGTGACGACAACCGCTCCTACAATGAGCAGTTCTTC.

The DNA for the CDR3 is TGTGCCAGCAGCTTAGGGGGGGGGTCGGGACAGCCCCAGCATTTT. Translated, it gives CASSLGGGSGQPQHF. The genes are TRBV7-9 and TRBJ1-5; D is perhaps TRBD1 (5 bases). Trimming pared 1 base from V and 7 bases from J, leaving 14 bases between. The germline V gene has CDR1 SEHNR and CDR2 FQNEAQ (reference sequence). This CDR3 spans 15 amino acids.

The rearrangement links TRBV18 to TRBJ2-1; 9 bases are a match to TRBD1. Germline CDR1 KGHSH, CDR2 LQKENI. The CDR3 extends over 14 amino acids. V gave up 3 bases and J gave up 6 bases; unmatched junction bases: 3. CDR3 bases: TGTGCCAGCTCACCGGGACAGGGTAGCAATGAGCAGTTCTTC. It codes for CASSPGQGSNEQFF.

The chain has TRBV29-1 and TRBJ2-5; D gene unclear. CDR3 size: 13 residues. V lost 3 bases and J lost 1, with 9 bases in between. From germline, CDR1 is SQVTM and CDR2 ANQGSEA. The CDR3: CSVDVLAQETQYF. The CDR3 region has the DNA TGCAGCGTTGACGTATTAGCCCAAGAGACCCAGTACTTC. The full variable domain, with the rest looked up from reference TRBV29-1 and TRBJ2-5, is SAVISQKPSRDICQRGTSLTIQCQVDSQVTMMFWYRQQPGQSLTLIATANQGSEATYESGFVIDKFPISRPNLTFSTLTVSNMSPEDSSIYLCSVDVLAQETQYFGPGTRLLVL.

This clonotype was detected once. This chain connects TRBV2 to TRBJ2-5; D not resolved. CDR3 size: 14 residues. V gave up 7 bases and J gave up 6 bases, with 18 bases separating them. Germline loops: CDR1 SNHLY, CDR2 FYNNEI. CDR3 DNA: TGTGCCAGCAAATCAGCTCAGACACAACAGACCCAGTACTTC. Amino acids: CASKSAQTQQTQYF.

The chain links TRBV18 to TRBJ1-3, with D tentatively TRBD1 (5 bases). Trimming took off 4 bases at V and 0 bases at J, with 7 bases between the two ends. CDR1 and CDR2 from the germline V gene are KGHSH and LQKENI. The CDR3 is made up of 14 amino acids. In nucleotides, the CDR3 is TGTGCCAGCTCACTAGACAGCTCTGGAAACACCATATATTTT. Protein sequence: CASSLDSSGNTIYF.

The chain has TRBV2 and TRBJ1-1; D not resolved. V was pared by 3 bases and J by 1 base, with 6 bases between. Germline-derived CDR1 and CDR2 are SNHLY and FYNNEI. This CDR3 comprises 13 residues. Written as DNA, the CDR3 is TGTGCCAGCAGTGATGAGGGGAACACTGAAGCTTTCTTT. Encoded protein: CASSDEGNTEAFF.

This chain's CDR3 is CASSSPGQGTNEQFF. Written as DNA, the CDR3 is TGTGCCAGCAGTTCACCGGGACAGGGAACAAATGAGCAGTTCTTC. The chain joins TRBV28 to TRBJ2-1; 9 nucleotides line up with TRBD1. This CDR3 region has 15 residues. Germline CDR1 is MDHEN and CDR2 is SYDVKM. Trimming at V came to 4 bases and at J to 7 bases, leaving 8 bases not matched to a gene.

The V and J genes are TRBV29-1 and TRBJ1-1, with D unclear. CDR1 and CDR2 (germline): SQVTM, ANQGSEA. CDR3 length: 12 amino acids. V dropped 6 bases and J dropped 0 bases, with 8 bases sitting between them. This CDR3 is CSVGLMNTEAFF. Here the CDR3 DNA reads TGCAGCGTAGGACTGATGAACACTGAAGCTTTCTTT.

The gene calls are TRBV20-1 and TRBJ2-7, with 10 positions matching TRBD2. J lost 7 bases, V lost 6 bases, and 9 bases had no gene match. The germline CDR1 and CDR2 sequences are DFQATT and SNEGSKA (reference sequence). The CDR3 loop spans 13 amino acids. CDR3 residues: CSASGTSDWEQYF. CDR3 in DNA: TGCAGTGCATCCGGGACTAGCGATTGGGAGCAGTACTTC.

The gene calls are TRBV10-3 and TRBJ1-2; 9 bases map to TRBD1. After removal of 10 bases from V and 7 bases from J, the junction contained 7 bases not matched to a gene. The V gene's germline CDR1 is ENHRY and CDR2 SYGVKD. The CDR3 contains 12 residues. The CDR3 coding sequence is TGTGCCAGCAGACAGGGGGGGGGTGGCTACACCTTC. It yields the protein CASRQGGGGYTF.

The genes are TRBV6-4 and TRBJ2-6; possible D gene TRBD2, 5 bases. V lost 7 bases and J 8 bases, leaving 15 bases between the germline ends. Germline CDR1 is MRHNA and CDR2 is SNTAGT. The CDR3 totals 14 residues. The CDR3 region is CASTNRGSSNVLTF. CDR3 nucleotide sequence: TGTGCCAGCACTAATCGAGGGAGTTCCAACGTCCTGACTTTC.

The genes are TRBV15 and TRBJ1-1; unclear D gene. CDR3 size: 15 residues. Trimming cost V 0 bases and J 1 base, with 9 bases left between them. Germline CDR1 and CDR2: LNHNV and YYDKDF (reference sequence). The CDR3 coding sequence is TGTGCCACCAGCAGAGATCGTGGCCAGAACACTGAAGCTTTCTTT. Translation gives CATSRDRGQNTEAFF.

Only one count was recorded for this clonotype. The J gene is TRBJ2-7, the V gene TRBV11-3; D perhaps matches TRBD2 (5 bases). Trimming cost V 1 base and J 0 bases, with 16 bases left between them. This CDR3 contains 17 residues. In germline, CDR1 is SGHNT, CDR2 YENEEA. CDR3 coding DNA: TGTGCCAGCAGCTTAGGCCAGAGGGAGATTAGCTCCTACGAGCAGTACTTC. This codes for CASSLGQREISSYEQYF.

This chain links TRBV2 with TRBJ1-2; D gene unclear. There are 12 residues in the CDR3. Trimming cost V 5 bases and J 4 bases, with 8 bases left between them. The germline gives CDR1 SNHLY, CDR2 FYNNEI. CDR3 region: CASSSQVYGYTF. The DNA of the CDR3 is TGTGCCAGCAGTTCCCAGGTCTATGGCTACACCTTC. Full variable domain (outside the CDR3, taken from reference TRBV2 and TRBJ1-2): EPEVTQTPSHQVTQMGQEVILRCVPISNHLYFYWYRQILGQKVEFLVSFYNNEISEKSEIFDDQFSVERPDGSNFTLKIRSTKLEDSAMYFCASSSQVYGYTFGSGTRLTVV.

The chain employs TRBV7-9 and TRBJ2-7; TRBD1 matches 9 bases. Germline V gene lookup returns CDR1 SEHNR and CDR2 FQNEAQ (reference sequence). This CDR3 region has 15 residues. With 3 bases clipped from V and 3 bases from J, the junction kept 6 bases outside the gene matches. CDR3 sequence (DNA): TGTGCCAGCAGCTTCGGGGACAGGGCTGGCTACGAGCAGTACTTC. Protein sequence: CASSFGDRAGYEQYF.

This clonotype was seen a single time. The chain carries TRBV7-9 and TRBJ2-1; 7 bases are a match to TRBD1. Germline values: CDR1 SEHNR, CDR2 FQNEAQ (reference sequence). The CDR3 contains 16 residues. Losses at the gene ends were 5 bases for V and 5 bases for J; bases not matched to a gene: 12. In nucleotides, the CDR3 is TGTGCCAGCAGCCCGGACAGGTTAGCTCTGCACAATGAGCAGTTCTTC. This gives the protein CASSPDRLALHNEQFF.

This clonotype was picked up a small number of times. This rearrangement joins TRBV5-4 to TRBJ2-5, with 7 nucleotides matching TRBD1. Unmatched junction bases numbered 3, after V lost 2 bases and J lost 5 bases. This CDR3 has 13 amino acids. From germline, CDR1 is SGHNT and CDR2 YYREEE (reference sequence). CDR3: CASSFDRDETQYF. The CDR3 bases are TGTGCCAGCAGCTTCGACAGGGACGAGACCCAGTACTTC.